This entry features one T cell receptor (beta chain) sequence. The record originates from a study of patients and donors after allogeneic stem cell transplantation. A single record per CDR3 protein comes from TCRdb applying MiXCR to the RT-PCR reads. This sample has roughly 880,000 distinct CDR3 sequences, with 18% found just once. V lost 6 bases to trimming and J lost 12 bases, with 18 bases between them. The CDR3 has 13 residues. Input material: blood, either unsorted or a sorted T cell fraction (not recorded which). The sequence was collected from a human donor who was either an allogeneic HSCT recipient or a stem cell or donor lymphocyte infusion donor (not recorded which). It is not recorded whose cells these are; they may come from a transplant donor. The gene calls are TRBV12-3 or TRBV12-4 and TRBJ2-1, with D tentatively TRBD2 (5 bases). The CDR3, as DNA: TGTGCCAGCAGCTCCCGAGGGTTTGGTTTGCAGTTCTTC. This sequence encodes CASSSRGFGLQFF.